The T cell receptor (beta chain) under discussion was sequenced for a study of T-cell reconstitution after alpha-beta-depleted transplantation in children. In this sample, this clonotype turned up a few times. Unmatched junction bases numbered 6, after V lost 3 bases and J lost 1 base. This CDR3 contains 16 residues. The TCRbeta library incorporated unique molecular identifiers. TCRdb itself ran the PCR reads through MiXCR, one entry per CDR3 protein. Of 490,000 or so distinct CDR3 sequences in the sample, roughly an eighth were seen once. The clonotype was recovered from a human donor who donated a stem cell graft to a child with combined immunodeficiency. The chain carries TRBV12-3 or TRBV12-4 and TRBJ2-3; 8 bases align to TRBD2. The material sequenced was PBMCs from the stem cell graft donor, taken from the stem cell graft. In DNA form, the CDR3 reads TGTGCCAGCAGTTTCAAGGAACTAGCGGGCACAGATACGCAGTATTTT. Its translation: CASSFKELAGTDTQYF.